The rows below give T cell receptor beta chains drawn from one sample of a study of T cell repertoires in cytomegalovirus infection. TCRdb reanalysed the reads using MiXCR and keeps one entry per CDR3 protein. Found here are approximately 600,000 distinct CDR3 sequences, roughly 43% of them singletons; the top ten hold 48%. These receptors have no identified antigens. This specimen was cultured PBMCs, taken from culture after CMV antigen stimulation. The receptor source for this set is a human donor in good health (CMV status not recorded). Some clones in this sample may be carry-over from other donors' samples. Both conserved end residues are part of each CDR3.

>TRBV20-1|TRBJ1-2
CSARGSAGGYTF
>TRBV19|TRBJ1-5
CASSIDNQPQHF
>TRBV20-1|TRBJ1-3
CSAPGTGNTIYF
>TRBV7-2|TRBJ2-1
CASSPGTSEYNEQFF
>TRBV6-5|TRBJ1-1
CASSYPGHSEAFF
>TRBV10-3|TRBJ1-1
CATTRQEDTEAFF
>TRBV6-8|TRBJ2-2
CASNGGGAINTGELFF
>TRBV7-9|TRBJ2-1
CASSATGTDYNEQFF
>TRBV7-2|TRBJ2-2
CASILAGGPYTGELFF
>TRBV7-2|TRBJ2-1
CASSSGLVGEQFF
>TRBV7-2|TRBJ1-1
CASSLVGSQYTEAFF
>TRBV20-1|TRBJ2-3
CSSLSGTEITDTQYF
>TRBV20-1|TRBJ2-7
CSAIDEGSHPGYEQYF
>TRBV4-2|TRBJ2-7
CASSQEGEVAIPAYEQYF
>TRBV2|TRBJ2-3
CASGLAGGAGDTQYF
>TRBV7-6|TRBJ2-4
CASSQGGGWTKNIQYF
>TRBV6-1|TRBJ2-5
CASTPPRGTQDGVTQYF
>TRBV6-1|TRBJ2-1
CASSYNWEASGNEQFF
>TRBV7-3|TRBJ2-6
CASSLRGVSGANVLTF
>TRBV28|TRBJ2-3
CASADPDRQSTDTQYF
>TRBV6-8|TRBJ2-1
CASSYALAGVTGEQFF
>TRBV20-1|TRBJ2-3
CSAVRDTSPDTQYF
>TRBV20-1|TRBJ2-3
CSARVGKGTDTQYF
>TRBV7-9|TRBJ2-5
CASSPTPQQRHIQETQYF
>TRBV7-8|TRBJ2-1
CASSYGQGLYNEQFF
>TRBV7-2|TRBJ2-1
CASGAGGVNEQFF
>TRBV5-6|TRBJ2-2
CASSTQLWDRQGELFF
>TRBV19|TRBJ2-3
CASTTGGAPHPDTQYF
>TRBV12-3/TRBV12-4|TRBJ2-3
CASSKGLGTGAAHTQYF
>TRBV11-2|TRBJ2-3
CASSFRGRGVTDTQYF
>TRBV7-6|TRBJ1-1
CASSTTRSTEAFF
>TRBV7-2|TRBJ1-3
CASSFILSSGNTIYF
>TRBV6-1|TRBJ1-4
CASSGAPGQGVEKLFF
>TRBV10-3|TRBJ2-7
CAISGTGNEQYF
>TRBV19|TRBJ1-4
CASSYRKGEKLFF
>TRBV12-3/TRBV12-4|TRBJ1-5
CASNPGQGVNQPQHF
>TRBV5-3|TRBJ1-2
CASRRDFVLGYTF
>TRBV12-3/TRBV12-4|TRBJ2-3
CASSFFYGASTDTQYF
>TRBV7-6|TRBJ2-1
CASSLASGTRRRGREQFF
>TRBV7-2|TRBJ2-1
CASSLHNPAYNEQFF
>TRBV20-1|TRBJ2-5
CSASDSGTSMETQYF
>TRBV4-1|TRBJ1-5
CASSQDSGGNQPQHF
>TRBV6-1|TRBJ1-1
CASHLNTEAFF
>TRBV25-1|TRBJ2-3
CASSEYDADPSTDTQYF
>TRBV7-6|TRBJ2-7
CASSLGQIFGVTYEQYF
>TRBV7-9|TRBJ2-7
CASSHWDNYYEQYF
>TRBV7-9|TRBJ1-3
CASSARDGGNTIYF
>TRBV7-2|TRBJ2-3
CASSLTTGVGTDTQYF
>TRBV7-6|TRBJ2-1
CASSLLAGELLPNEQFF
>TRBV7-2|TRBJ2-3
CASSWDYRSGVTQYF
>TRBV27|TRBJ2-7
CASSGIRTSGTYEQYF
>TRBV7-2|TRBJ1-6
CASSPAGTGYNSPLHF
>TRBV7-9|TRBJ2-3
CASSAGTSDTQYF
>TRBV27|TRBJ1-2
CASSPGQGLAYGYTF